This T cell receptor (beta chain) was observed in a study of T cells in Graves' hyperthyroidism and ophthalmopathy. Germline lookup yields CDR1 SGHRS and CDR2 YFSETQ. The CDR3 is 16 amino acids. Trimming removed 3 bases at V and 8 bases at J, with 21 bases between. This clonotype was found a few times. What it binds is not known. Points from the study as a whole: The model predicted ophthalmopathy a median approximately 6.3 months before onset.

RNA transcripts were the template for amplifying TCR beta CDR3 regions. First-round RT-PCR targeting the TCR CDR3 was performed with the HTBI primer set. MiXCR, run by TCRdb on the multiplex PCR reads, gives a single entry per CDR3 protein. This sample has about 720,000 distinct CDR3 sequences, with 18% found just once. The diagnoses drew upon clinical symptoms, serum thyroxine and TRAb, thyroid ultrasound and orbital computed tomography. The specimen was blood. This sequence was found in a woman aged 45-60 years with Graves' hyperthyroidism that later progressed to Graves' ophthalmopathy. The genes are TRBV5-1 and TRBJ2-4; D is possibly TRBD1 or TRBD2 (5 bases each). The CDR3 sequence is CASSSSLGFIGDIQYF. As DNA, the CDR3 is TGCGCCAGCAGCTCGTCACTAGGATTTATAGGGGACATTCAGTACTTC.